This record looks at one T cell receptor (beta chain) sequence and its context. This entry belongs to a study of blood T cell repertoires in COVID-19. In the study overall: Samples taken during acute and convalescent COVID-19 were collected in the United States, Italy and Spain. PBMCs, B-cell-depleted T cells, or T cells provided the cDNA or gDNA that made up the material.

This CDR3 contains 16 residues. Germline V lookup: CDR1 KGHDR, CDR2 SFDVKD. V dropped 2 bases and J dropped 2; count of bases not matched to a gene: 6. Original processing notes: Amplification of reference gene primers provided the estimated nucleated cell counts. Profiled with immunoSEQ multiplex PCR; TCRdb holds only in-frame clones, not every one. That table is the source of V, J and clone size, and D and trimming were worked out from the DNA. The sample gives tens of thousands of clones, about nine tenths of which show up once; approximately 21% is in the top ten. The V and J genes are TRBV24-1 and TRBJ2-3; TRBD1 agrees at 7 bases. This TCR derives from a man aged 45-65 years with active COVID-19. The sequencing sample was made of peripheral blood. CDR3 coding DNA: TGTGCCACCAGTGATTCCGACAGGGCCTTCACAGATACGCAGTATTTT. This translates into CATSDSDRAFTDTQYF.